The T cell receptor (beta chain) under discussion was sequenced for a study of OX40 agonist ivuxolimab in advanced cancers. Study context: Three patients responded partially, comprising one with hepatocellular carcinoma and two with cutaneous melanoma.

This clone was seen a single time. Germline V gene sequence: CDR1 WSHSY, CDR2 SAAADI. J lost 0 bases, V lost 6 bases, and 7 bases had no gene match. CDR3 length: 16 amino acids. Profiling relied on immunoSEQ multiplex PCR, and the TCRdb table lists in-frame clones only, not all of them. The sample contains tens of thousands of clones, around 77% of which appear only once. V is TRBV10-2 and J is TRBJ2-2, with 7 bases lining up with TRBD2. Source: CD4+ or CD8+ T cells sorted from blood, taken in a trial of the OX40 agonist ivuxolimab. The source of this sequence is an adult with an advanced solid tumor such as melanoma, head and neck, liver or kidney cancer. The chain's CDR3 is CASSGGWGTNTGELFF. The CDR3 nucleotides are TGCGCCAGCAGCGGGGGGTGGGGTACGAACACCGGGGAGCTGTTTTTT.